The 16 T cell receptor beta chains in this list originate from one sample, sequenced in a study of long-term antiretroviral therapy in people with HIV. Researchers ran immunoSEQ v3.0 at survey level. Only in-frame clones appear in the TCRdb table, and some are missing; sequencing was by immunoSEQ multiplex PCR. Of 30,000 to 40,000 clones listed, around 82% are singletons. The specimen comprised unsorted PBMCs, sampled 0.3 years after starting antiretroviral therapy. Receptors were obtained from a man in his late teens or twenties with HIV.

The chain has TRBV7-9 and TRBJ1-1, with D unclear. Germline V lookup: CDR1 SEHNR, CDR2 FQNEAQ (reference sequence). Trimming left V 5 bases short and J 5 bases short, with 18 bases between. The CDR3 covers 15 residues. CDR3 loop: CASSPWGGGRTEAFF. The CDR3 bases are TGTGCCAGCAGCCCCTGGGGTGGTGGGAGGACTGAAGCTTTCTTT. Drawing the rest from reference TRBV7-9 and TRBJ1-1, the complete variable domain is DTGVSQNPRHKITKRGQNVTFRCDPISEHNRLYWYRQTLGQGPEFLTYFQNEAQLEKSRLLSDRFSAERPKGSFSTLEIQRTEQGDSAMYLCASSPWGGGRTEAFFGQGTRLTVV.

The rearrangement joins TRBV5-1 to TRBJ2-7; 8 bases fit TRBD2. CDR1 SGHRS and CDR2 YFSETQ come from the germline V gene. The CDR3 is 15 residues long. With V trimmed by 4 bases and J by 5 bases, 11 bases remained unmatched. The CDR3 sequence is CASSGAGGASHEQYF. The CDR3 DNA reads TGCGCCAGCAGCGGTGCGGGGGGCGCTTCCCACGAGCAGTACTTC.

The chain is built from TRBV19 and TRBJ1-2, with D uncertain. The CDR3 has 13 residues. Trimming removed 4 bases from V and 4 bases from J, with 10 bases in between. Germline V gene sequence: CDR1 LNHDA, CDR2 SQIVND (reference sequence). CDR3 DNA: TGTGCCAGTAGTAATGTGGACGGCTATGGCTACACCTTC. As protein: CASSNVDGYGYTF.

This clone was picked up a small number of times. The CDR3 bases are TGCGCCAGCAGTCCCTCGATCAATCAGCCCCAGCATTTT. It codes for CASSPSINQPQHF. This chain uses TRBV10-2 with TRBJ1-5, with unresolved D. From germline, CDR1 is WSHSY and CDR2 SAAADI. Trimming took 5 bases from V and 3 from J, leaving 8 bases between them. This CDR3 spans 13 amino acids.

The rearrangement joins TRBV19 to TRBJ2-7; D is unclear. CDR3 length equals 13 residues. Trimming shortened V by 3 bases and J by 5 bases, and 11 bases separated the two germline ends. CDR1 is LNHDA and CDR2 is SQIVND in the germline V gene (reference sequence). This CDR3 is CASSMSLNDEQYF. CDR3 nucleotide sequence: TGTGCCAGTAGTATGTCGTTAAACGACGAGCAGTACTTC.

The count of this clone is one. The chain joins TRBV28 to TRBJ2-7, with 11 nucleotides matching TRBD2. CDR3 length equals 15 residues. Germline V gene lookup returns CDR1 MDHEN and CDR2 SYDVKM. The V and J ends lost 7 bases and 3 bases, in that order; junction bases with no gene match: 8. CDR3 in amino acids: CASNPTGTSGYEQYF. The CDR3 DNA reads TGTGCCAGCAACCCCACCGGGACTAGCGGCTACGAGCAGTACTTC.

The chain joins TRBV15 to TRBJ2-5, with 12 bases matching TRBD2. The CDR3 is 16 residues long. Germline loops: CDR1 LNHNV, CDR2 YYDKDF (reference sequence). The V and J ends lost 5 bases and 5 bases, in that order; junction bases with no gene match: 9. The DNA for the CDR3 is TGTGCCACCAGCCCTAGCGGGGGGGTGCCGTTGGAGACCCAGTACTTC. It codes for CATSPSGGVPLETQYF.

The gene calls are TRBV11-3 and TRBJ2-1; 8 nucleotides align to TRBD1. The V gene end was trimmed by 3 bases and the J gene end by 10 bases; junction bases not matched to a gene: 2. This CDR3 has 12 residues. Per the germline V gene, CDR1 is SGHNT and CDR2 is YENEEA. Here the CDR3 DNA reads TGTGCCAGCAGCTTTCGGACAGGGGAGCAGTTCTTC. Translation gives CASSFRTGEQFF.

J is TRBJ2-3 and V is TRBV5-6; no definite D call. V lost 3 bases and J 8 bases, leaving 13 bases between the germline ends. The V gene's germline CDR1 is SGHDT and CDR2 YYEEEE. The CDR3 spans 13 residues. The DNA of the CDR3 is TGTGCCAGCAGCTCACCGACTCCGAGTACGCAGTATTTT. Encoded protein: CASSSPTPSTQYF.

This chain connects TRBV6-1 to TRBJ2-7; D unclear. CDR1 MNHNS and CDR2 SASEGT come from the germline V gene. The CDR3 is made up of 11 amino acids. Trimming took 1 base from V and 7 from J, leaving 5 bases between them. CDR3 sequence: CASSEVGEQYF. CDR3 in DNA: TGTGCCAGCAGTGAAGTGGGGGAGCAGTACTTC.

For the CDR3, the DNA is TGCGCCAGCAGTCCTGGGGGTCAGCCCCAGCATTTT. It specifies CASSPGGQPQHF. The chain links TRBV10-1 to TRBJ1-5; the D gene is possibly TRBD1 (5 bases). CDR3 length: 12 residues. V dropped 5 bases and J dropped 6 bases, with 8 bases sitting between them. Germline CDR1 reads WNHNN; CDR2 reads SYGVQD (reference sequence).

The V gene is TRBV30, the J gene TRBJ2-5; no reliable D call. Germline-derived CDR1 and CDR2 are GTSNPN and SVGIG (reference sequence). The CDR3 totals 13 residues. V shed 5 bases and J shed 5 bases, with 15 bases lying between them. The CDR3 protein is CAWELPSGETQYF. CDR3 DNA: TGTGCCTGGGAACTCCCGTCCGGGGAGACCCAGTACTTC.

The chain uses TRBV19 and TRBJ1-1; 7 positions match TRBD1. The germline V gene has CDR1 LNHDA and CDR2 SQIVND (reference sequence). This CDR3 is 12 amino acids long. The ends lost 8 bases at V and 3 bases at J; junction bases unmatched: 3. CDR3 sequence reads: CASGDSHTEAFF. CDR3 sequence (DNA): TGTGCCAGTGGGGACAGCCACACTGAAGCTTTCTTT.

This clone was seen only a few times. In nucleotides, the CDR3 is TGTGCCAGCAGCGCGGACCTCGAGACCCAGTACTTC. Protein sequence: CASSADLETQYF. The V call is TRBV5-6, the J call TRBJ2-5; the D is unclear. Per the germline V gene, CDR1 is SGHDT and CDR2 is YYEEEE. This CDR3 region has 12 residues. V was trimmed by 4 bases and J by 5 bases, leaving 9 bases between them.

This clone was detected only once. DNA for the CDR3: TGTGCCAGCAGTTATCTAGCGGGAGGTGAATATACGCAGTATTTT. Translation: CASSYLAGGEYTQYF. The gene calls are TRBV6-5 and TRBJ2-3, with 11 nucleotides matching TRBD2. Trimming cost V 3 bases and J 7 bases; bases outside gene matches: 6. The germline V gene has CDR1 MNHEY and CDR2 SVGAGI. This CDR3 spans 15 amino acids.

The chain uses TRBV29-1 and TRBJ2-3; D tentatively fits TRBD1 or TRBD2 (5 bases each). Trimming removed 7 bases from V and 10 bases from J, with 12 bases in between. CDR1 is SQVTM and CDR2 is ANQGSEA in the germline V gene. CDR3 length: 10 amino acids. The CDR3 DNA reads as TGCAGCGGGGACCGGGACCCGCAGTATTTT. The encoded protein is CSGDRDPQYF.